A single sample is the source of the 18 T cell receptor beta chains below, sequenced in a study of blood T cell repertoires in COVID-19. Here immunoSEQ multiplex PCR was the method, and the copy in TCRdb shows in-frame clones only, minus some. The table lists 90,000 to 120,000 clones, 85% to 90% of them singletons, with 4.5% to 6% in the top ten. Sequenced: peripheral blood. These receptors originate from a human donor in a cohort sampled during active COVID-19.

The chain is built from TRBV7-8 and TRBJ2-1; 7 nucleotides line up with TRBD1. Germline CDR1 is SGHVS and CDR2 is FQNEAQ. The V and J ends lost 5 bases and 9 bases, in that order; junction bases with no gene match: 10. There are 14 residues in the CDR3. In DNA form, the CDR3 reads TGTGCCAGCAGCCTTGGGACAGTTCTTGGTGAGCAGTTCTTC. Its translation: CASSLGTVLGEQFF. The full variable domain, its missing parts supplied by reference TRBV7-8 and TRBJ2-1, is GAGVSQSPRYKVAKRGQDVALRCDPISGHVSLFWYQQALGQGPEFLTYFQNEAQLDKSGLPSDRFFAERPEGSVSTLKIQRTQQEDSAVYLCASSLGTVLGEQFFGPGTRLTVL.

This chain links TRBV10-3 with TRBJ1-6, with TRBD1 matching 8 bases. Germline lookup yields CDR1 ENHRY and CDR2 SYGVKD. V trimming: 4 bases; J trimming: 5 bases; junction bases outside the gene matches: 4. The CDR3 sequence is 15 residues long. This chain's CDR3 is CAISGGQGDNSPLHF. The CDR3, as DNA: TGTGCCATCAGTGGTGGACAGGGAGATAATTCACCCCTCCACTTT.

The rearrangement joins TRBV28 to TRBJ2-4; TRBD1 matches 7 bases. J lost 6 bases, V lost 5 bases, and 7 bases had no gene match. The germline V gene has CDR1 MDHEN and CDR2 SYDVKM. The CDR3 spans 14 residues. The CDR3 DNA reads TGTGCCAGCAGTCCCGGACAGGCAGGAAACATTCAGTACTTC. Residues: CASSPGQAGNIQYF. Full variable domain (remainder filled in from reference TRBV28 and TRBJ2-4): DVKVTQSSRYLVKRTGEKVFLECVQDMDHENMFWYRQDPGLGLRLIYFSYDVKMKEKGDIPEGYSVSREKKERFSLILESASTNQTSMYLCASSPGQAGNIQYFGAGTRLSVL.

The chain is built from TRBV5-6 and TRBJ2-4, with D uncertain. The V end was cut by 3 bases, the J end by 0 bases, with 10 bases between. The CDR3 sequence is 15 residues long. Germline V lookup: CDR1 SGHDT, CDR2 YYEEEE. The CDR3 sequence is CASSSILLAKNIQYF. The CDR3 DNA is TGTGCCAGCAGCTCCATACTGCTAGCCAAAAACATTCAGTACTTC.

The chain recombines TRBV20-1 with TRBJ2-5; D gene unclear. Per germline, CDR1 DFQATT and CDR2 SNEGSKA (reference sequence). CDR3 size: 11 residues. Trimming shortened V by 4 bases and J by 2 bases, and 5 bases separated the two germline ends. The CDR3: CSANRQETQYF. In DNA form, the CDR3 reads TGCAGTGCTAACAGACAAGAGACCCAGTACTTC.

This CDR3 is CASRGQGRFSDTQYF. CDR3 nucleotide sequence: TGTGCCAGCAGGGGACAGGGGAGGTTCTCAGATACGCAGTATTTT. The V call is TRBV28, the J call TRBJ2-3; TRBD1 matches at 10 bases. After removal of 6 bases from V and 4 bases from J, the junction contained 7 bases not matched to a gene. Germline CDR1 and CDR2: MDHEN and SYDVKM. CDR3 size: 15 residues.

The sample holds a few counts of this clone. This chain connects TRBV9 to TRBJ1-6, with TRBD1 as a possible D gene (5 bases). From germline, CDR1 is SGDLS and CDR2 YYNGEE. The CDR3 is made up of 15 amino acids. The V end was cut by 1 base, the J end by 10 bases, with 15 bases between. The CDR3 is CASSVQGIAGSPLHF. The CDR3 coding sequence is TGTGCCAGCAGCGTACAGGGAATAGCGGGATCACCCCTCCACTTT.

This rearrangement joins TRBV7-2 to TRBJ1-1, with TRBD1 matching over 8 bases. Germline CDR1 and CDR2: SGHTA and FQGNSA. V lost 5 bases and J lost 6; bases outside the gene matches: 2. This CDR3 has 12 residues. CDR3 sequence: CASSHRGAEAFF. The DNA for the CDR3 is TGTGCCAGCAGCCACAGGGGGGCTGAAGCTTTCTTT.

V usage is TRBV4-1 and J usage is TRBJ2-5; tentative D call: TRBD2 (6 bases). V was clipped by 5 bases and J by 1 base, with 14 bases between them. The CDR3 is 15 amino acids. The germline gives CDR1 MGHRA, CDR2 YSYEKL. The CDR3 DNA reads TGCGCCAGCAGCAAGGGACTCCTGCCCCAAGAGACCCAGTACTTC. Protein sequence: CASSKGLLPQETQYF.

The genes are TRBV7-3 and TRBJ2-7, with 9 bases aligning to TRBD2. The junction had 9 bases not matched to a gene; V was cut back by 2 bases and J by 4 bases. CDR1 is SGHTA, CDR2 FQGTGA, per germline. The CDR3 is made up of 16 amino acids. The CDR3 DNA reads as TGTGCCAGCAGCTTAGGTTCGACTAGCGGCTCTTACGAGCAGTACTTC. It yields the protein CASSLGSTSGSYEQYF.

The chain is built from TRBV5-1 and TRBJ1-2, with 12 bases that match TRBD1. The trim removed 4 bases at V and 8 bases at J, leaving 9 bases unmatched. CDR1 and CDR2 (germline): SGHRS, YFSETQ. This CDR3 has 15 residues. The DNA for the CDR3 is TGCGCCAGCAGCCAGGGACAGGGGGCGTCGGGCGGCTACACCTTC. This encodes CASSQGQGASGGYTF.

This chain links TRBV3-1 (or the pseudogene TRBV3-2) with TRBJ2-5; weak D call: TRBD1 (5 bases). Trimming pared 1 base from V and 4 bases from J, leaving 7 bases between. CDR1 and CDR2 from the germline V gene are LGHDT and YNNKEL (reference sequence). CDR3 length: 13 amino acids. The CDR3 loop is CASSQGGAETQYF. Here the CDR3 DNA reads TGTGCCAGCAGCCAAGGGGGCGCAGAGACCCAGTACTTC.

This clone was seen just once. V is TRBV4-2 and J is TRBJ2-3, with 8 bases fitting TRBD2. With V trimmed by 0 bases and J by 4 bases, 18 bases remained unmatched. The CDR3 spans 20 residues. Looked up from germline, CDR1 is LGHNA and CDR2 is YNFKEQ. DNA for the CDR3: TGTGCCAGCAGCCAAGATGGGATTAGCGGGAACATAGTTAGGGCAGATACGCAGTATTTT. Its translation: CASSQDGISGNIVRADTQYF.

J is TRBJ1-4 and V is TRBV18; D unresolved. There are 11 residues in the CDR3. The germline gives CDR1 KGHSH, CDR2 LQKENI. V lost 6 bases, J lost 5 bases, and 4 bases lay in between. DNA for the CDR3: TGTGCCAGCTCCCCGAATGAAAAACTGTTTTTT. It codes for CASSPNEKLFF.

A few counts support this clone. The J gene is TRBJ2-4, the V gene TRBV12-3 or TRBV12-4, with D unresolved. There are 12 residues in the CDR3. The V end lost 4 bases, the J end lost 8 bases, and 9 bases lay between the germline ends. As DNA, the CDR3 is TGTGCCAGCAGTTCCTCCCGTGACATTCAGTACTTC. Translation gives CASSSSRDIQYF.

The chain employs TRBV19 and TRBJ1-2; 7 bases agree with TRBD1. The germline CDR1 and CDR2 sequences are LNHDA and SQIVND (reference sequence). J gave up 3 bases and V 9 bases, and 7 bases lay outside the gene matches. This CDR3 has 13 amino acids. CDR3 nucleotides: TGTGCCAGCCGGGACAGAAGTTACTATGGCTACACCTTC. This gives the protein CASRDRSYYGYTF.

The chain uses TRBV6-5 and TRBJ1-2; a weak D match, TRBD1 (5 bases). The CDR3 loop spans 14 amino acids. Germline lookup yields CDR1 MNHEY and CDR2 SVGAGI. Between the trimmed V and J ends, which lost 7 bases and 6 bases, there was a span of 18 bases. CDR3 sequence reads: CASNPKGPGDGYTF. The CDR3 DNA is TGTGCCAGCAACCCTAAGGGGCCTGGGGATGGCTACACCTTC.

This rearrangement joins TRBV5-1 to TRBJ2-3; TRBD2 agrees at 9 bases. The germline gives CDR1 SGHRS, CDR2 YFSETQ. V was clipped by 4 bases and J by 4 bases; unmatched bases: 10. This CDR3 spans 16 amino acids. Written as DNA, the CDR3 is TGCGCCAGCAGCGCGGAGCTAGCGGGGTCGGCAGATACGCAGTATTTT. Protein: CASSAELAGSADTQYF.